This entry features one T cell receptor beta chain sequence. Antigen: not known. CDR3 length: 13 amino acids. The germline V gene has CDR1 SEHNR and CDR2 FQNEAQ (reference sequence). V lost 5 bases to trimming and J lost 1 base, with 8 bases between them. The data belong to a study of T cell responses to AZD1222 COVID-19 vaccine. Broader study findings: Unmutated variant regions are reportedly the target of nearly half of TCRs that are spike-specific. After two AZD1222 doses, spike-specific TCR breadth and depth rose versus day 0. Among the donors, most were white British and more were female, and clonal diversity was possibly underestimated.

The data were produced by immunoSEQ multiplex PCR, yet TCRdb's version contains in-frame clones alone and is incomplete. Among 150,000 to 200,000 clones listed, about nine tenths were seen once. The chain is built from TRBV7-9 and TRBJ2-5; the D gene is possibly TRBD2 (5 bases). The source was peripheral blood, collected 28 days after the second AZD1222 dose. The TCR comes from an adult who received the AZD1222 COVID-19 vaccine. The CDR3 DNA sequence: TGTGCCAGCAGCGTGAGCGGCCAAGAGACCCAGTACTTC. Amino acid sequence: CASSVSGQETQYF.